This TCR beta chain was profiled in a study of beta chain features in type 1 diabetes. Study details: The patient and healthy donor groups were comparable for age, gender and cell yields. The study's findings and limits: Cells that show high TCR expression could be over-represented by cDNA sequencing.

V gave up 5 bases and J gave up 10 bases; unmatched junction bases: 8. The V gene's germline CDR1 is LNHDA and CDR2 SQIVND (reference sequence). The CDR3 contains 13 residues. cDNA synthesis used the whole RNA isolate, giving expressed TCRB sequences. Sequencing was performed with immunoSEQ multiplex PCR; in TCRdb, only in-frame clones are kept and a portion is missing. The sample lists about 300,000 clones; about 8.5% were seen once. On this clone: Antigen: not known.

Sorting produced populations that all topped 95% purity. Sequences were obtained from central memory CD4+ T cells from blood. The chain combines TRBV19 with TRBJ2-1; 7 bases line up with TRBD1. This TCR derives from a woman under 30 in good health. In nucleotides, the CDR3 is TGTGCCAGTAGTTTGACAGGGTTTGGGGAGCAGTTCTTC. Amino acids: CASSLTGFGEQFF.